This passage covers 14 T cell receptor beta chains from one sample sequenced in a study of T cell repertoires in cytomegalovirus infection. TCRdb passed the reads through MiXCR, listing each CDR3 protein once. The sample consists of some 150,000 distinct CDR3 sequences, about 6% of them appearing once. Sequencing was carried out using PBMCs. The origin of the receptors is a human donor in good health (CMV status not recorded). Some clones in this sample may be carry-over from other donors' samples.

V usage is TRBV2 and J usage is TRBJ1-1; no clear D. Germline V gene lookup returns CDR1 SNHLY and CDR2 FYNNEI. The CDR3 covers 12 residues. The V end lost 8 bases, the J end lost 5 bases, and 12 bases lay between the germline ends. Here the CDR3 reads CASWARRTEAFF. CDR3 nucleotides: TGTGCCAGCTGGGCCCGGAGGACTGAAGCTTTCTTT.

On this clonotype: This may be a read error, as it is one base from a much larger clone. The V gene is TRBV4-2, the J gene TRBJ1-6; 7 bases map to TRBD1. This CDR3 comprises 17 residues. Germline loops: CDR1 LGHNA, CDR2 YNFKEQ. V gave up 2 bases and J gave up 2 bases; unmatched junction bases: 6. The CDR3 nucleotides read TGTGCCAGCAGCCAACCCGCAGGGGGTACCTATAATTCACCCCTCCACTTT. Translated, it gives CASSQPAGGTYNSPLHF.

The rearrangement links TRBV7-6 to TRBJ1-2; a weak D match, TRBD1 (5 bases). Trimming left V 2 bases short and J 0 bases short, with 19 bases between. The germline V gene has CDR1 SGHVS and CDR2 FNYEAQ. The CDR3 is 18 residues long. CDR3 loop: CASSLRRFGTATNYGYTF. The CDR3 DNA reads as TGTGCCAGCAGCTTAAGGCGGTTCGGGACGGCGACTAACTATGGCTACACCTTC.

The chain is built from TRBV29-1 and TRBJ2-5, with D tentatively TRBD1 (8 bases). The germline CDR1 and CDR2 sequences are SQVTM and ANQGSEA. The CDR3 is 14 amino acids. Trimming removed 4 bases from V and 8 bases from J, with 20 bases in between. The CDR3 is CSVARDRGGGTQYF. For the CDR3, the DNA is TGCAGCGTTGCCCGCGACAGGGGAGGGGGAACCCAGTACTTC. The full variable domain, in which reference TRBV29-1 and TRBJ2-5 provide the parts outside the CDR3, is SAVISQKPSRDICQRGTSLTIQCQVDSQVTMMFWYRQQPGQSLTLIATANQGSEATYESGFVIDKFPISRPNLTFSTLTVSNMSPEDSSIYLCSVARDRGGGTQYFGPGTRLLVL.

There are many counts of this clonotype. CDR3 protein: CASSAQGWVTEAFF. CDR3 nucleotide sequence: TGTGCCAGCAGTGCGCAGGGCTGGGTCACTGAAGCTTTCTTT. V is TRBV2 and J is TRBJ1-1, with D maybe TRBD1 (5 bases). In germline, CDR1 is SNHLY, CDR2 FYNNEI. V was clipped by 4 bases and J by 4 bases, with 13 bases between them. This CDR3 contains 14 residues.

This clonotype was detected ten times or more. The chain uses TRBV4-1 and TRBJ2-2, with D hard to call. The CDR3 consists of 14 residues. From germline, CDR1 is MGHRA and CDR2 YSYEKL. Deletions cut 1 base from V and 4 bases from J, with 7 bases between. Here the CDR3 reads CASSQGRFTGELFF. As DNA, the CDR3 is TGCGCCAGCAGCCAAGGACGGTTCACCGGGGAGCTGTTTTTT.

There are many counts of this clonotype. The V call is TRBV7-2, the J call TRBJ2-7, with 7 bases identical to TRBD1. The CDR3 is 13 amino acids. The junction had 1 base not matched to a gene; V was cut back by 3 bases and J by 2 bases. In germline, CDR1 is SGHTA, CDR2 FQGNSA. The CDR3 is CASSLTGTYEQYF. CDR3 in DNA: TGTGCCAGCAGCTTGACAGGGACCTACGAGCAGTACTTC. Variable domain in full (rest from reference TRBV7-2 and TRBJ2-7): GAGVSQSPSNKVTEKGKDVELRCDPISGHTALYWYRQSLGQGLEFLIYFQGNSAPDKSGLPSDRFSAERTGGSVSTLTIQRTQQEDSAVYLCASSLTGTYEQYFGPGTRLTVT.

At least ten counts were recorded for this clonotype. The chain uses TRBV28 and TRBJ1-6; no clear D gene. V lost 6 bases to trimming and J lost 13 bases, with 22 bases between them. Germline CDR1 reads MDHEN; CDR2 reads SYDVKM. This CDR3 comprises 15 residues. CDR3 nucleotides: TGTGCCAGCAGAGGGTTTACGCGCCTGTTTGGGCCCCTCCACTTT. Its protein product is CASRGFTRLFGPLHF.

This chain connects TRBV28 to TRBJ1-4; possibly TRBD1 for D (5 bases). V was shortened by 1 base and J by 1 base, with 10 bases between the two germline ends. CDR3 size: 16 residues. Germline V gene sequence: CDR1 MDHEN, CDR2 SYDVKM. The chain's CDR3 is CASSLLAGLTNEKLFF. DNA for the CDR3: TGTGCCAGCAGTTTATTGGCGGGGCTAACTAATGAAAAACTGTTTTTT.

In its sample, this clonotype was seen a few times. This chain joins TRBV6-2 or TRBV6-3 and TRBJ1-5; D is uncertain. Between the trimmed V and J ends, which lost 6 bases and 7 bases, there was a span of 16 bases. The germline V gene encodes CDR1 MNHEY and CDR2 SVGEGT. This CDR3 has 14 amino acids. The chain's CDR3 is CASSYTQPYQPQHF. The CDR3 DNA sequence: TGTGCCAGCAGCTACACTCAGCCCTACCAGCCCCAGCATTTT.

This clonotype was seen ten or more times. The V call is TRBV6-2 or TRBV6-3, the J call TRBJ2-1; 14 bases map to TRBD2. With 7 bases clipped from V and 10 bases from J, the junction kept 9 bases outside the gene matches. This CDR3 contains 15 residues. Germline V gene data show CDR1 as MNHEY and CDR2 as SVGEGT. The CDR3 DNA sequence: TGTGCCAGCACTGACGGGGGACTAGCGGGGGAGGAGCAGTTCTTC. It specifies CASTDGGLAGEEQFF.

This clonotype was counted between two and nine times. CDR3 sequence: CASSPTGLGGQYF. The CDR3, as DNA: TGTGCCAGCAGTCCGACAGGGTTGGGCGGGCAGTACTTC. The V and J genes are TRBV12-3 or TRBV12-4 and TRBJ2-7; 7 bases match TRBD1. The trim removed 5 bases at V and 9 bases at J, leaving 10 bases unmatched. This CDR3 comprises 13 residues.

This clonotype has a count of ten or more. The chain has TRBV7-9 and TRBJ1-4; D is perhaps TRBD1 (5 bases). Trimming removed 5 bases at V and 6 bases at J, with 16 bases between. CDR1 and CDR2 from the germline V gene are SEHNR and FQNEAQ (reference sequence). The CDR3 extends over 15 amino acids. CDR3 bases: TGTGCCAGCAGCGGGATGGGGGAGCCGGATGAAAAACTGTTTTTT. Translated: CASSGMGEPDEKLFF. The full variable domain, rest sourced from reference TRBV7-9 and TRBJ1-4, is DTGVSQNPRHKITKRGQNVTFRCDPISEHNRLYWYRQTLGQGPEFLTYFQNEAQLEKSRLLSDRFSAERPKGSFSTLEIQRTEQGDSAMYLCASSGMGEPDEKLFFGSGTQLSVL.

This clonotype was seen many times. The chain recombines TRBV4-3 with TRBJ1-2; possible D gene TRBD1, 5 bases. The V gene lost 1 base and the J gene lost 1 base, with 22 bases spanning the gap. Germline CDR1 and CDR2: LGHNA and YSLEER. The CDR3 loop spans 19 amino acids. CDR3 sequence (DNA): TGCGCCAGCAGCCAAGCCCGGGGCAGCAGAATCCCTCGTAACTATGGCTACACCTTC. This sequence encodes CASSQARGSRIPRNYGYTF.